Reported below is one TCR beta chain. Its antigen is not yet known. These data are taken from a study of cytomegalovirus exposure and HLA in healthy donors (dated by TCRdb to the late 2010s). In the study overall: According to an earlier analysis of a few hundred of the donors, about 179 million T cells yielded roughly 110 million unique TCR beta sequences and approximately 280 Gb of sequence data. A later analysis re-examined previously published TCR beta repertoires from 610 or so donors and added high-resolution HLA genotyping to investigate patterns of TCR occurrence. The study combined high-throughput TCR immunosequencing, statistical association of individual TCRs with disease status, and machine learning to predict cytomegalovirus infection status. On average, 235,054 unique TCR beta nucleotide sequences were sequenced per donor among 350 to 400 genotyped donors of the cohort, with 15% to 20% of those sequences being non-productive. Several DR-DQ haplotypes were handled as single units for association and clustering, since linkage in the cohort was strong. In the later analysis, no new phenotypic data were used to find candidate immune exposures; instead, reliance was placed on TCR beta sequences and their occurrence across donors. Of the 300 to 500 genotyped donors, less than 90% were placed in the genetic ancestry cluster associated with self-reported Caucasian donors. Using immunosequencing, the study profiled T cell repertoires from 640 or so subjects and related those repertoires to cytomegalovirus serostatus. Donor age, sex, ethnicity and CMV serostatus were compiled alongside the repertoire data. An earlier analysis of roughly 580 of the donors used high-throughput TCR beta sequencing to judge whether each TCR beta V gene segment behaved as functional or pseudogenic. In a later genetic analysis, genome-wide SNP genotypes for about 65% of the roughly 700 donors were used, and that subset was treated as a discovery cohort. The study aimed to test whether cataloging public T cell receptors could reveal signatures of past pathogen exposure. Besides the first cohort of some 670 subjects, a separate validation cohort made up of roughly 120 different subjects was used. All discovery cohort repertoires had been generated using a single sequencing platform. An early release that covered 640 HLA-typed donors contained approximately 300 gigabases of sequencing data and tens of millions of unique TCR sequences. Both class I and class II loci were covered by HLA typing, at four-digit resolution. The number of typed donors differed by locus: roughly 629-640 for A, B, C, DRB1 and DQB1; approximately 520 for DQA1; around 580 for DPA1; and roughly 450 for DPB1. Paper-wide results and their limitations: In a later analysis, TCR association rates were found to vary across HLA loci, with the most associated TCRs seen for DRB1 alleles and the fewest for HLA-C alleles. The earlier analysis of some 560 of the donors excluded seventeen rarely observed V segments, including chromosome 9 orphons, because counts were too low. Several of the top co-occurrence clusters appeared to be linked to parvovirus B19, influenza, CMV and Epstein-Barr virus, according to a later analysis. The authors suggested that the approach could potentially be extended to other disease states and immunological phenotypes. The classifier was reported to diagnose cytomegalovirus status with high specificity and sensitivity in both the original and validation cohorts. Across donors, most TCR sequences were observed very rarely, whereas some public TCRs were present in many individuals. According to a later analysis, most CMV-associated TCR beta chains appeared to be HLA-restricted, and the HLA associations seemed to be driven largely by CMV exposure. Compared with the roughly 670-donor mean, donors in an Asian-associated ancestry cluster had fewer N-insertions in productive TCRs, according to a later genetic analysis. A further reported finding was that TCR beta sequences accurately predicted the HLA-A and HLA-B alleles for most subjects in the first cohort. Roughly uniform sequencing depth across donors was assumed in presence/absence analyses, although this assumption may not hold. Correlated functional status among segregating V segments might reflect linkage disequilibrium, but an unknown experimental factor could not be ruled out. At a false discovery rate of 0.05, a later analysis linked 15,000 to 20,000 TCR beta sequences to specific HLA alleles. Immune exposure information for the cohort was limited to CMV serostatus. An earlier analysis of around 500 of the donors showed that most TCR beta V segments appeared in productive rearrangements either about 87% or about 30% of the time, which broadly matched IMGT annotations. Because HLA typing was missing for some donors at each locus, association tests included only the typed subset. A cluster of highly shared sequence variants was judged likely to be a technical artifact of the sequencing pipeline. When HLA alleles, especially DR and DQ, strongly co-occurred, TCR associations were difficult to assign to individual alleles. A few of the identified cytomegalovirus-associated TCR beta chains were confirmed in vitro to be specific for cytomegalovirus antigens. The study listed 150 to 200 TCR beta chains as associated with cytomegalovirus. Compared with equally common non-associated chains, HLA-associated TCR beta chains in a later analysis were more clonally expanded and had lower generation probabilities. In a later genetic analysis, a missense DCLRE1C variant was associated with V-gene and J-gene trimming of TCR beta chains, and the association was replicated in an independent cohort. This cohort had only TCR beta chains sequenced, and the lack of alpha or paired-chain data limited which features could be detected. Some IMGT-functional V segments, including TRBV6-2 and TRBV6-3, could not be distinguished by the 87-base-pair reads and were therefore excluded.

Library construction relied on the immunoSEQ multiplex PCR assay. For the multiplex PCR, a mixture combining 60 forward primers for TCR Vbeta segments and 13 reverse primers for TCR Jbeta segments was used. A multiplex PCR assay on genomic DNA amplified the CDR3 region of rearranged TCR beta genes. Amplified TCR beta libraries were sequenced as 87-base-pair reads on the Illumina HiSeq System. The paper's processing steps were these. Across the 670 or so repertoires, a later analysis counted 60 million to 90 million unique TCR beta chains, roughly 11 million of which were shared by at least two donors. Raw reads were error-corrected and collapsed into unique sequences with a nearest-neighbor algorithm that merged closely related sequences to remove PCR and sequencing errors. V, D and J gene segments were assigned by aligning CDR3 sequences to IMGT reference sequences. For a sequence to be retained, a match of at least six nucleotides was required to both a V gene segment and a J gene segment. Rearrangements were classified as productive when the CDR3 lacked stop codons and remained in frame with V and J, and all other rearrangements were classified as non-productive. CDR3 was defined according to IMGT convention as the region running from the second conserved V-encoded cysteine to the conserved J-encoded phenylalanine. In an earlier analysis of roughly 580 of the donors, sequences lacking an unambiguous match to a single V gene segment were excluded. In an earlier analysis of approximately 500 of the donors, a V segment was called functional when productive rearrangements were above 56.7%, and segregating when the standard deviation between donors exceeded 5%. To diagnose cytomegalovirus status from the catalog of TCR beta chain sequences, a statistical classification framework was built. In a later analysis, V and J genes were assigned by comparing TCR nucleotide sequences against IMGT/GENE-DB human TR gene sequences. In a later analysis, CDR3 sequences and most-parsimonious VDJ recombination scenarios were assigned using the TCRdist pipeline. In a later analysis, each TCR beta chain was defined by its CDR3 amino acid sequence together with its V-gene family, and reads lacking a unique V-gene family were excluded. To address suspected cross-contamination and a sequencing artifact, a later analysis removed a few hundred highly shared, low-generation-probability nucleotide sequences. In a later analysis, a clonal expansion index was calculated for each public chain from normalized within-repertoire ranks of inferred template counts. Generation probabilities in a later analysis came from a VDJ recombination model fitted to out-of-frame rearrangements, and those results were checked against IGoR. A later analysis scored TCR-TCR, TCR-HLA and TCR-CMV co-occurrence with hypergeometric tests, applying a repertoire-size bias correction to TCR pairs. In a later analysis, false discovery rates were estimated by permuting HLA or CMV assignments 20 times. In a later analysis, co-occurring TCRs were grouped using DBSCAN, with TCRdist sequence similarity added in when clustering inside HLA-allele-positive subsets. Repertoires with fewer than 30,000 or more than 120,000 public chains were left out of co-occurrence clustering, as were several repertoires with anomalous nucleotide sharing. Sourced from immuneACCESS, this table was stored by TCRdb with only in-frame sequences that have V and J called. A share of the clones is absent; for the studies checked, an unresolved V gene accounts for under half, and the remainder has no known explanation. That table gives V, J and clone size, and the DNA gave D and trimming. The sample's table lists a count of 91,000 or so clones. About 3.4% of the sample belongs to the ten largest clones.

The germline V gene supplies CDR1 SGHNT and CDR2 YENEEA. From the cysteine up to the phenylalanine, the CDR3 has a length of 14 residues. Only the CDR3 DNA stays, 42 bases, in frame from base 1. Trimming costs V 3 bases and J 8 bases, and their ends lie 16 bases apart. The cohort consisted of hundreds of healthy bone marrow donors. At the time of sampling, every cohort member was nominally healthy, though immune exposures that went unrecorded were likely present. The donor was CMV seronegative and belonged to the group of around 350 seronegative cohort members. A peripheral blood sample was provided by each donor, and peripheral blood mononuclear cells were used for TCR beta sequencing. The Qiagen DNeasy Blood Extraction Kit was used to extract genomic DNA from the blood cell samples.

Sequencing used PBMCs. The clonotype originates from a woman aged 25 to 39 in good health and CMV-seronegative. The receptor chain draws on TRBV11-3 and TRBJ1-2, and possibly TRBD1, on 6 matching bases. In nucleotides, the sequence is TGTGCCAGCAGCTTCCGGACAGCGAAGAAGGGCTACACCTTC. This yields the protein CASSFRTAKKGYTF.